The entry that follows covers one TCR beta chain sequence. The antigen is undetermined. CDR3 size: 14 residues. Germline CDR1 reads SGDLS; CDR2 reads YYNGEE. Losses at the gene ends were 2 bases for V and 5 bases for J; bases not matched to a gene: 2. The sample originates from a study of T cell responses to AZD1222 COVID-19 vaccine. Generated by immunoSEQ multiplex PCR, the TCRdb table keeps only in-frame clones and is missing some. This sample has some 130,000 clones, with 65% to 90% found just once. Study observations and caveats: Most donors were white British, females outnumbered males, and clonal diversity was possibly underestimated. Unmutated regions of variants are reportedly targeted by nearly half of spike-specific TCRs.

This clonotype was sampled from an adult in good health. The chain links TRBV9 to TRBJ1-1; 11 positions agree with TRBD1. The starting material was peripheral blood, obtained on day 0 of AZD1222 vaccination. CDR3 amino acids: CASSVGTGGTEAFF. The CDR3 nucleotides read TGTGCCAGCAGCGTGGGGACAGGGGGAACTGAAGCTTTCTTT.